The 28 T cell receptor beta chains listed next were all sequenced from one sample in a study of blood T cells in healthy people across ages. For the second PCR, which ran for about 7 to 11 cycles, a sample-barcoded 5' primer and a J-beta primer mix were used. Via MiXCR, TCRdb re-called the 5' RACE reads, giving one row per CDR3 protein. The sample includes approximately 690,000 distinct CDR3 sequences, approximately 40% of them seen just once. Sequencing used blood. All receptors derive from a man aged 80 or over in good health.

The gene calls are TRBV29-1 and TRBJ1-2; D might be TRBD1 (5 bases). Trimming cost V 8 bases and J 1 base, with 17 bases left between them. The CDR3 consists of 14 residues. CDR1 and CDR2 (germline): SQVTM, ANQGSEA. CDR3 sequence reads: CSSRDWTDNYGYTF. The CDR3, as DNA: TGCAGCTCCCGGGACTGGACGGATAACTATGGCTACACCTTC. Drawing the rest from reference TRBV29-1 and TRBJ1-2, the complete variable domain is SAVISQKPSRDICQRGTSLTIQCQVDSQVTMMFWYRQQPGQSLTLIATANQGSEATYESGFVIDKFPISRPNLTFSTLTVSNMSPEDSSIYLCSSRDWTDNYGYTFGSGTRLTVV.

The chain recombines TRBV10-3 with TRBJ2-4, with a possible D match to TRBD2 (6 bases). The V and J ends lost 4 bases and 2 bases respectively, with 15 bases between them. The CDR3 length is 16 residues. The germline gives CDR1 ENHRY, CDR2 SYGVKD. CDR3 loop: CAISGKNRDSKNIQYF. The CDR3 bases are TGTGCCATCAGTGGAAAAAACCGGGACTCCAAAAACATTCAGTACTTC.

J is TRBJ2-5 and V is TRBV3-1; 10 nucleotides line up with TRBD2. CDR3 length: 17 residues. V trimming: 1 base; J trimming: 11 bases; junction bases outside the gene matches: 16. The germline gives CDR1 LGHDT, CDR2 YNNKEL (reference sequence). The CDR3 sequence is CASSQVSGLAVKNEQYF. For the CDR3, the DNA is TGTGCCAGCAGCCAAGTAAGTGGACTAGCGGTCAAAAATGAGCAGTACTTC.

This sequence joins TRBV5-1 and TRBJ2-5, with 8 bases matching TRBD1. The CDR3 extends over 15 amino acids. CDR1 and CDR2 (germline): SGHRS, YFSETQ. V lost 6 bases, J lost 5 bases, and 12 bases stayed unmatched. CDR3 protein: CASNQWTGSRETQYF. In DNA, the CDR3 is TGCGCCAGCAACCAATGGACAGGGAGTAGGGAGACCCAGTACTTC.

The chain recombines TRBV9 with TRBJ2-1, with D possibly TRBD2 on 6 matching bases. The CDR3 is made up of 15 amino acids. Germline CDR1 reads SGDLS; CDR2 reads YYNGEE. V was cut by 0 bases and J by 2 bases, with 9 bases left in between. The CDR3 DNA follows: TGTGCCAGCAGCGTAGGGACTATCGCCTACAATGAGCAGTTCTTC. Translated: CASSVGTIAYNEQFF.

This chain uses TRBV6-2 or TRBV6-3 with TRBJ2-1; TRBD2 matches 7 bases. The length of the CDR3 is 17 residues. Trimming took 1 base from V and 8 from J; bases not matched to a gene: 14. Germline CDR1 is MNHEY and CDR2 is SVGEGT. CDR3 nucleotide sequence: TGTGCCAGCAGTTACTGGGCTAGCGGAGGTAATCTCGATGAGCAGTTCTTC. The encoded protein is CASSYWASGGNLDEQFF.

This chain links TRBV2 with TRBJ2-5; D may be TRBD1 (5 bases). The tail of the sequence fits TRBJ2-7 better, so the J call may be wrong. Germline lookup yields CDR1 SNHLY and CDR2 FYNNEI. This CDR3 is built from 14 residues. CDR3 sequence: CASKYGAGVYEQYF. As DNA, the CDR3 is TGTGCCAGCAAGTATGGGGCAGGCGTGTACGAGCAGTACTTC.

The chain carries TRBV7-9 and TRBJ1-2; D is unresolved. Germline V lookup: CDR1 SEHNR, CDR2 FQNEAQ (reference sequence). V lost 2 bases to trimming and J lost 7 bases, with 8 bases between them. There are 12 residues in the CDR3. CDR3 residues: CASSLLDGGYTF. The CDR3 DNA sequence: TGTGCCAGCAGCTTACTTGATGGTGGCTACACCTTC.

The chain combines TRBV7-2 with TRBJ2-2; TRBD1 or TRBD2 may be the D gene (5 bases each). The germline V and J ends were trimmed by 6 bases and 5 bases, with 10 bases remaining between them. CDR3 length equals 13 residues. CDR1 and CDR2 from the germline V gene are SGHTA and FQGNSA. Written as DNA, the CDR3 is TGTGCCAGCAGGGGGACGGCAACCGGGGAGCTGTTTTTT. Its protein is CASRGTATGELFF.

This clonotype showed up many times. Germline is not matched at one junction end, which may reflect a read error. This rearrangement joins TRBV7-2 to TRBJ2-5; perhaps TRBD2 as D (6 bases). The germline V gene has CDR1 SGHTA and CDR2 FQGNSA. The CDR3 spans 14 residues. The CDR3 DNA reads TGTGCCAGCAGATTAGCGGTGTACCAAGAGACCCAGTACTTC. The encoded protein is CASRLAVYQETQYF. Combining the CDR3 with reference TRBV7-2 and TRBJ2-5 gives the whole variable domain GAGVSQSPSNKVTEKGKDVELRCDPISGHTALYWYRQSLGQGLEFLIYFQGNSAPDKSGLPSDRFSAERTGGSVSTLTIQRTQQEDSAVYLCASRLAVYQETQYFGPGTRLLVL.

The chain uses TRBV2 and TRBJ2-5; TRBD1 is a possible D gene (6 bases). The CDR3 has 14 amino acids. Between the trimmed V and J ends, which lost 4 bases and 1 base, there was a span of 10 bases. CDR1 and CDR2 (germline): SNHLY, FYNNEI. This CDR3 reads CASSADRLQETQYF. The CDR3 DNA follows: TGTGCCAGCAGTGCGGACAGACTCCAAGAGACCCAGTACTTC.

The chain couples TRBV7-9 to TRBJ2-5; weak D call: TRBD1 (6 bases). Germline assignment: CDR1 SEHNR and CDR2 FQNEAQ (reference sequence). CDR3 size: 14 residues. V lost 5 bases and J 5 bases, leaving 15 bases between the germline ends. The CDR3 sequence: CASSPDRRRETQYF. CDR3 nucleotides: TGTGCCAGCAGCCCCGACAGGAGGAGGGAGACCCAGTACTTC.

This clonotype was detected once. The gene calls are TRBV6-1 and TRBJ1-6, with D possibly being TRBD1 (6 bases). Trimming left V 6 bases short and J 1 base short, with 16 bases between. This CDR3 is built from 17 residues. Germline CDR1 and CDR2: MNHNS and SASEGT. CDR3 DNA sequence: TGTGCCAGCAGCCCCACAGGGAGTTGGTCCTATAATTCACCCCTCCACTTT. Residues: CASSPTGSWSYNSPLHF.

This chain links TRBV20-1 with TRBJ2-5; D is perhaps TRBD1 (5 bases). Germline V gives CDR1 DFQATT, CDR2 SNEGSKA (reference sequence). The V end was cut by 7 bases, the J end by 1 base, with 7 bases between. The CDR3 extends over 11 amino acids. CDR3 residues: CSGGIQETQYF. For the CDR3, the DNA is TGCAGTGGGGGCATCCAAGAGACCCAGTACTTC.

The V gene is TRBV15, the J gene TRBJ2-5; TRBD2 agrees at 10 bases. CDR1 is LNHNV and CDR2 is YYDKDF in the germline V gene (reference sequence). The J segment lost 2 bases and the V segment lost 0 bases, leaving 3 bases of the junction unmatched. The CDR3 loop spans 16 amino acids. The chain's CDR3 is CATSRDRTSGQETQYF. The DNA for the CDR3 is TGTGCCACCAGCAGAGATCGGACTAGCGGACAAGAGACCCAGTACTTC.

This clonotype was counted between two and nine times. For the CDR3, the DNA is TGTGCCAGCAGCTTAGTACTCGGGACAGGGCATAACACAGATACGCAGTATTTT. Residues: CASSLVLGTGHNTDTQYF. The rearrangement uses TRBV7-2 and TRBJ2-3, with 9 bases matching TRBD1. Losses at the gene ends were 1 base for V and 2 bases for J; bases not matched to a gene: 10. The V gene's germline CDR1 is SGHTA and CDR2 FQGNSA. This CDR3 is 18 amino acids long.

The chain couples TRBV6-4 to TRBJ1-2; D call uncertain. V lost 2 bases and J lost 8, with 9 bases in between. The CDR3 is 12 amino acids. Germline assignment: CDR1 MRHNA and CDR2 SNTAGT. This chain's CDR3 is CASSDGIYGYTF. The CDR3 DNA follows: TGTGCCAGCAGTGACGGGATATACGGCTACACCTTC.

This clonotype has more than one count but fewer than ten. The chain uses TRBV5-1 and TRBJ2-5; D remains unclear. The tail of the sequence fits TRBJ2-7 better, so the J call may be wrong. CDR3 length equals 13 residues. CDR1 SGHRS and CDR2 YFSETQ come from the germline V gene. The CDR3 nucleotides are TGCGCCAGCAGCTTGGTGGTCGACGGCGAGCAGTACTTC. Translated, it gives CASSLVVDGEQYF.

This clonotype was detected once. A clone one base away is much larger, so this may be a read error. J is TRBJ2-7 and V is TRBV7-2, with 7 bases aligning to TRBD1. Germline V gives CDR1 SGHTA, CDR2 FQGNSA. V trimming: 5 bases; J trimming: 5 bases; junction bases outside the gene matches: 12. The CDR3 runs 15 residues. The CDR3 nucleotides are TGTGCCAGCAGCACATCGACAGGGACCTACCACGAGCAGTACTTC. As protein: CASSTSTGTYHEQYF.

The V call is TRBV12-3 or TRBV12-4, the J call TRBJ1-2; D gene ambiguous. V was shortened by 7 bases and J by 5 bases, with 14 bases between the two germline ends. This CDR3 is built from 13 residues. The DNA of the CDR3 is TGTGCCAGCACCTCCTCAACAACATATGGCTACACCTTC. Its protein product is CASTSSTTYGYTF.

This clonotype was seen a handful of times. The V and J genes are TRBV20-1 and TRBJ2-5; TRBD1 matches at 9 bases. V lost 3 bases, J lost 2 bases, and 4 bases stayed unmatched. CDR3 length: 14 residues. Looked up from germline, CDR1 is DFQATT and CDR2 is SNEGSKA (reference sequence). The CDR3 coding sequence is TGCAGTGCTAGTAAGACAGGGGGGCAAGAGACCCAGTACTTC. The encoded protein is CSASKTGGQETQYF.

The CDR3 region has the DNA TGTGCCAGCAGTTACACGAGGGGGCTAACCTACGAGCAGTACTTC. This sequence encodes CASSYTRGLTYEQYF. The V and J genes are TRBV6-5 and TRBJ2-7, with TRBD1 matching over 7 bases. The CDR3 extends over 15 amino acids. Per germline, CDR1 MNHEY and CDR2 SVGAGI. The trim removed 2 bases at V and 2 bases at J, leaving 6 bases unmatched.

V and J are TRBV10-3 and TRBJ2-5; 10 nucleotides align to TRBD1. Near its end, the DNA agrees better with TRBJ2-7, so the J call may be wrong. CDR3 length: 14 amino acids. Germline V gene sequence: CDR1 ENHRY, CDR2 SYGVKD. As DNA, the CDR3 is TGTGCCATCAGTTTGACAGGGGGCGGCGACGAGCAGTACTTC. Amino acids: CAISLTGGGDEQYF.

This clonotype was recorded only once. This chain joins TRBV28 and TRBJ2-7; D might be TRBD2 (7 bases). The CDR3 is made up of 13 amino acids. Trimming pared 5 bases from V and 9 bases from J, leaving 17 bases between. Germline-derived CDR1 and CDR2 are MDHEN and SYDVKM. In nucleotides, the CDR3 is TGTGCCAGCAGTCCCCGGCGAGGGGGGGGGCAGTACTTC. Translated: CASSPRRGGGQYF.

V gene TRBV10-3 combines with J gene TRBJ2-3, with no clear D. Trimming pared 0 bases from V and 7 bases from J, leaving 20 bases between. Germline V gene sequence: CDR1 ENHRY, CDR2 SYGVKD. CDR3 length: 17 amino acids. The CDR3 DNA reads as TGTGCCATCAGTGAGTCCGTCGGCACCCAAGAGTCTAATACGCAGTATTTT. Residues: CAISESVGTQESNTQYF.

This CDR3 is CASGLVSGGAYNEQYF. The CDR3 DNA follows: TGTGCTAGTGGTTTGGTATCGGGGGGGGCCTACAATGAGCAGTACTTC. The genes are TRBV12-5 and TRBJ2-5; 8 positions match TRBD2. After removal of 0 bases from V and 11 bases from J, the junction contained 14 bases not matched to a gene. CDR3 length equals 16 residues. In germline, CDR1 is LGHNT, CDR2 FRNRAP.

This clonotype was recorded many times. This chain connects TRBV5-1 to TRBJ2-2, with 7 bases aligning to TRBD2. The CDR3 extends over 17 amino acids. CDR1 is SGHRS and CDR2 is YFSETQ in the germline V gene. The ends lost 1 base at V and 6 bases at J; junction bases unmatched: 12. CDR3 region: CASSLKTAGLIPGELFF. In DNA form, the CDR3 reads TGCGCCAGCAGCTTGAAGACAGCGGGATTAATCCCCGGGGAGCTGTTTTTT. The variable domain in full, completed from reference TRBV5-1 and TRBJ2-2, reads KAGVTQTPRYLIKTRGQQVTLSCSPISGHRSVSWYQQTPGQGLQFLFEYFSETQRNKGNFPGRFSGRQFSNSRSEMNVSTLELGDSALYLCASSLKTAGLIPGELFFGEGSRLTVL.

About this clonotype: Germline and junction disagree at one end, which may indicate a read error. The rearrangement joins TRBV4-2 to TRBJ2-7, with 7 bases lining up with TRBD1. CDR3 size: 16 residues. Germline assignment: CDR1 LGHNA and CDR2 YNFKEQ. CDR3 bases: TGTGCCGGCAGCACAAGTCCGCACAGACAGGGCTACGAGCAGTACTTC. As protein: CAGSTSPHRQGYEQYF.